The 7 T cell receptor beta chains below come from one sample, sequenced in a study of T cell changes during pregnancy in multiple sclerosis. Assay: immunoSEQ multiplex PCR; the TCRdb copy retains only in-frame clones and omits some. The table records tens of thousands of clones, around nine tenths of them present only once. Source: peripheral blood, taken in the second trimester of pregnancy. These receptor sequences come from a female donor with multiple sclerosis, enrolled in a pregnancy study.

The V call is TRBV7-9, the J call TRBJ1-1; maybe TRBD1 (6 bases). The CDR3 sequence is 15 residues long. Germline assignment: CDR1 SEHNR and CDR2 FQNEAQ (reference sequence). V lost 1 base and J lost 2, with 11 bases in between. CDR3 sequence reads: CASSLEGTSNTEAFF. The CDR3, as DNA: TGTGCCAGCAGCTTAGAGGGGACATCAAACACTGAAGCTTTCTTT.

The rearrangement joins TRBV7-3 to TRBJ2-7, with 7 bases lining up with TRBD1. Trimming removed 5 bases from V and 8 bases from J; junction bases left unmatched: 9. The CDR3 contains 13 residues. Germline CDR1 SGHTA, CDR2 FQGTGA. The DNA of the CDR3 is TGTGCCAGCAGCCCGAGGGCAGGGGGACAGCAGTACTTC. Protein sequence: CASSPRAGGQQYF.

The chain employs TRBV11-2 and TRBJ2-5; 7 nucleotides agree with TRBD2. The CDR3 is 12 residues long. Germline loops: CDR1 SGHAT, CDR2 FQNNGV. The trim removed 7 bases at V and 4 bases at J, leaving 3 bases unmatched. Written as DNA, the CDR3 is TGTGCCAGCACTCCGGGGGGAGAGACCCAGTACTTC. This translates into CASTPGGETQYF.

This clone was found once. The V call is TRBV4-1, the J call TRBJ1-1; 9 bases match TRBD1. CDR1 and CDR2 (germline): MGHRA, YSYEKL. V dropped 4 bases and J dropped 5; count of bases not matched to a gene: 5. The length of the CDR3 is 14 residues. The CDR3 bases are TGCGCCAGCAGCCCGTGGACAGGGGTTACTGAAGCTTTCTTT. Protein: CASSPWTGVTEAFF.

This rearrangement joins TRBV9 to TRBJ2-2; maybe TRBD2 (5 bases). Per germline, CDR1 SGDLS and CDR2 YYNGEE. CDR3 size: 15 residues. The ends were cut back, 2 bases at V and 6 bases at J, with 14 bases in the middle. The CDR3 loop reads CASSVDTRPPGELFF. The CDR3 DNA sequence: TGTGCCAGCAGCGTGGATACTAGGCCCCCCGGGGAGCTGTTTTTT.

The rearrangement links TRBV6-5 to TRBJ1-5, with D possibly TRBD1 on 6 matching bases. The V gene's germline CDR1 is MNHEY and CDR2 SVGAGI. This CDR3 spans 13 amino acids. The V end lost 9 bases, the J end lost 4 bases, and 13 bases lay between the germline ends. The CDR3 bases are TGTGCCAGTGCCGGGACAACTAATCAGCCCCAGCATTTT. Encoded protein: CASAGTTNQPQHF.

The chain's CDR3 is CASSWRPGNTIYF. CDR3 sequence (DNA): TGTGCCAGCAGCTGGAGGCCCGGAAACACCATATATTTT. The V call is TRBV11-3, the J call TRBJ1-3; D gene ambiguous. Germline CDR1 SGHNT, CDR2 YENEEA. V was clipped by 4 bases and J by 4 bases, with 8 bases between them. CDR3 size: 13 residues. Variable domain in full (rest from reference TRBV11-3 and TRBJ1-3): EAGVVQSPRYKIIEKKQPVAFWCNPISGHNTLYWYLQNLGQGPELLIRYENEEAVDDSQLPKDRFSAERLKGVDSTLKIQPAELGDSAVYLCASSWRPGNTIYFGEGSWLTVV.